This TCR beta chain was recovered during a study of PD-1 blockade in classical Hodgkin lymphoma. Study-wide background: Nivolumab was administered to patients intravenously at 3 mg/kg every 2 weeks. General study findings and limits: Healthy donors reportedly exceeded newly diagnosed patients in baseline TCR diversity.

Regarding this clone: What it binds is not known.

Here immunoSEQ multiplex PCR was the method, and the copy in TCRdb shows in-frame clones only, minus some. The sample records 4,000 or so clones, 71% being singletons. With no exception, relapse followed autologous stem cell transplantation in all patients, and brentuximab vedotin exposure varied. Source: peripheral blood mononuclear cells (PBMCs), taken at baseline. The source is a human donor with classical Hodgkin lymphoma.

The CDR3 DNA reads as TGTGCCAGTACTAAAACCCCCACTAGCGGGAGTACAGATACGCAGTATTTT. Protein product: CASTKTPTSGSTDTQYF. The genes are TRBV19 and TRBJ2-3, with 11 bases that match TRBD2. The CDR3 runs 17 residues. V shed 7 bases and J 3 bases; nucleotides not matched to a gene: 12. The germline V gene encodes CDR1 LNHDA and CDR2 SQIVND (reference sequence).